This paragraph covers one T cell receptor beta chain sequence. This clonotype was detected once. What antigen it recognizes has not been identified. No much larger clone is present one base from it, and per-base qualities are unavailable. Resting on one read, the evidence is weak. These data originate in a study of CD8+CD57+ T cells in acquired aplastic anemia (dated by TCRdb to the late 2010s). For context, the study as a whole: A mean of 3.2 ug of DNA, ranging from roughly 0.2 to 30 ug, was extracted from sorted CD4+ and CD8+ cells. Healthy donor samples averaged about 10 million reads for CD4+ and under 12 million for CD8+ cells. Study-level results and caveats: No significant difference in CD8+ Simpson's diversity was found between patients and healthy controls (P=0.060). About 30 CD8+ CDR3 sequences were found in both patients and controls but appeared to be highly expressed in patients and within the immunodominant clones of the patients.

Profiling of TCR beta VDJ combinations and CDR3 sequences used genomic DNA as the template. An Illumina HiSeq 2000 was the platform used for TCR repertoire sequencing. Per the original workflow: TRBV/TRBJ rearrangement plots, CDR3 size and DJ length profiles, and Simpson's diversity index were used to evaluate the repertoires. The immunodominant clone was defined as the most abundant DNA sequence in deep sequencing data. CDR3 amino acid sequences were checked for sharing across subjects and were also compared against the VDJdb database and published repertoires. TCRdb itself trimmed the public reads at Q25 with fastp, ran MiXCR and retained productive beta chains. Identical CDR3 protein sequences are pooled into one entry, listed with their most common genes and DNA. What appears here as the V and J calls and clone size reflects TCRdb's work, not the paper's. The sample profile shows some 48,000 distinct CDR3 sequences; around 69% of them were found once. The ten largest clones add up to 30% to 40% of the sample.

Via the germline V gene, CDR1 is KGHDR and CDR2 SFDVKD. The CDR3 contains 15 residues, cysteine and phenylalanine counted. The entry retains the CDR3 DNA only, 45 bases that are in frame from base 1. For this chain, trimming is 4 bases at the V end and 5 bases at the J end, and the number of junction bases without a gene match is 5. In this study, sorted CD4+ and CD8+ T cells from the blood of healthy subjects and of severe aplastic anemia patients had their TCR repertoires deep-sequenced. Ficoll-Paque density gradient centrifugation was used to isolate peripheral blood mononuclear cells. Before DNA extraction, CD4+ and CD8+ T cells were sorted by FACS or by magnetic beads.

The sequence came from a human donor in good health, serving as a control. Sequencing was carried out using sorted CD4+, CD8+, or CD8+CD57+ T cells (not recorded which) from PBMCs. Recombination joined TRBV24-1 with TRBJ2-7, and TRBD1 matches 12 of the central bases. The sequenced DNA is TGTGCCACCAGTGACCCCGGGACAGGGGGCCACGAGCAGTACTTC. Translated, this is CATSDPGTGGHEQYF.